Listed below are T cell receptor beta chains from one sample, sequenced in a study of CD8+ T cells in alopecia areata. Using immunoSEQ multiplex PCR, the repertoire was profiled, and TCRdb retains in-frame clones only, with some absent. The data contain more than 150,000 clones, approximately 49% of them seen just once; the ten biggest clones take up over 9%. Sequencing used CD8+ T cells sorted from blood, obtained at week 52, from a patient treated with tofacitinib. Every receptor here comes from a human donor with alopecia areata. The CDR3 runs from the conserved cysteine through the conserved F or W.

v_gene: TRBV5-1; j_gene: TRBJ1-5; len: 14; CDR3aa: CASSLDSSNQPQHF
v_gene: TRBV6-1; j_gene: TRBJ1-2; len: 14; CDR3aa: CASSDLQARYGYTF
v_gene: TRBV7-9; j_gene: TRBJ2-7; len: 14; CDR3aa: CASSLGDSKYEQYF
v_gene: TRBV19; j_gene: TRBJ1-1; len: 15; CDR3aa: CASSGRWELNTEAFF
v_gene: TRBV7-9; j_gene: TRBJ1-2; len: 16; CDR3aa: CASSKTAARINYGYTF
v_gene: TRBV7-2; j_gene: TRBJ2-7; len: 13; CDR3aa: CASSLRRGVEQYF
v_gene: TRBV11-2; j_gene: TRBJ2-5; len: 14; CDR3aa: CASSLVRPGETQYF
v_gene: TRBV5-6; j_gene: TRBJ2-7; len: 14; CDR3aa: CASSAGTVSYEQYF
v_gene: TRBV30; j_gene: TRBJ1-1; len: 13; CDR3aa: CAWSRDPNTEAFF
v_gene: TRBV25-1; j_gene: TRBJ2-2; len: 15; CDR3aa: CASSDIQGNTGELFF
v_gene: TRBV29-1; j_gene: TRBJ2-3; len: 12; CDR3aa: CSVGGALGTQYF
v_gene: TRBV27; j_gene: TRBJ2-3; len: 15; CDR3aa: CASSFREGNTDTQYF
v_gene: TRBV5-8; j_gene: TRBJ1-1; len: 14; CDR3aa: CASSLQGGNTEAFF
v_gene: TRBV6-4; j_gene: TRBJ2-6; len: 14; CDR3aa: CASSYNSGANVLTF
v_gene: TRBV11-2; j_gene: TRBJ2-7; len: 15; CDR3aa: CASSFSLGDPYEQYF
v_gene: TRBV18; j_gene: TRBJ1-1; len: 12; CDR3aa: CASSPMNTEAFF
v_gene: TRBV6-5; j_gene: TRBJ1-6; len: 13; CDR3aa: CASRGQYNSPLHF
v_gene: TRBV27; j_gene: TRBJ1-5; len: 14; CDR3aa: CASSLTPKTQPQHF
v_gene: TRBV7-9; j_gene: TRBJ1-6; len: 16; CDR3aa: CASSLAPGFYNSPLHF
v_gene: TRBV6-5; j_gene: TRBJ1-2; len: 13; CDR3aa: CASSYSVTNGYTF
v_gene: TRBV12-5; j_gene: TRBJ1-6; len: 14; CDR3aa: CASGIPGLNSPLHF
v_gene: TRBV6-6; j_gene: TRBJ1-1; len: 14; CDR3aa: CASRDRGSNTEAFF
v_gene: TRBV6-5; j_gene: TRBJ2-5; len: 11; CDR3aa: CASSWGETQYF
v_gene: TRBV5-1; j_gene: TRBJ2-5; len: 13; CDR3aa: CASSLEGQETQYF
v_gene: TRBV6-6; j_gene: TRBJ2-1; len: 14; CDR3aa: CASSYSFLDNEQFF
v_gene: TRBV7-9; j_gene: TRBJ2-3; len: 12; CDR3aa: CASSPGPDTQYF
v_gene: TRBV11-2; j_gene: TRBJ2-3; len: 14; CDR3aa: CASSLDRGTDTQYF
v_gene: TRBV9; j_gene: TRBJ1-6; len: 17; CDR3aa: CASSVAGTPEGGAALHF
v_gene: TRBV30; j_gene: TRBJ1-1; len: 12; CDR3aa: CAWSPTNTEAFF
v_gene: TRBV7-9; j_gene: TRBJ2-5; len: 13; CDR3aa: CASSLEAQETQYF
v_gene: TRBV6-1; j_gene: TRBJ2-3; len: 18; CDR3aa: CASSGTAVVGLEADTQYF
v_gene: TRBV12-5; j_gene: TRBJ2-3; len: 13; CDR3aa: CASGLLLADTQYF
v_gene: TRBV21-1; j_gene: TRBJ1-1; len: 15; CDR3aa: CASSAGFKSNTEAFF
v_gene: TRBV29-1; j_gene: TRBJ2-7; len: 13; CDR3aa: CSVGGPGLYEQYF
v_gene: TRBV13; j_gene: TRBJ2-5; len: 13; CDR3aa: CASSFGGAETQYF
v_gene: TRBV5-1; j_gene: TRBJ2-5; len: 11; CDR3aa: CASSSQETQYF
v_gene: TRBV9; j_gene: TRBJ2-7; len: 15; CDR3aa: CASSASGAPSYEQYF
v_gene: TRBV7-9; j_gene: TRBJ2-5; len: 14; CDR3aa: CASSPPGQQETQYF
v_gene: TRBV29-1; j_gene: TRBJ2-1; len: 12; CDR3aa: CSVAAAFNEQFF
v_gene: TRBV5-1; j_gene: TRBJ1-2; len: 15; CDR3aa: CASSWDGPSFGGYTF
v_gene: TRBV5-1; j_gene: TRBJ1-3; len: 15; CDR3aa: CASSFDGFSGNTIYF
v_gene: TRBV27; j_gene: TRBJ1-2; len: 14; CDR3aa: CASSFTGAQYGYTF
v_gene: TRBV5-6; j_gene: TRBJ1-6; len: 13; CDR3aa: CASSLGGNSPLHF
v_gene: TRBV19; j_gene: TRBJ1-1; len: 11; CDR3aa: CASSMMGEAFF
v_gene: TRBV5-6; j_gene: TRBJ1-2; len: 16; CDR3aa: CASSLEDRTPGYGYTF
v_gene: TRBV2; j_gene: TRBJ2-2; len: 13; CDR3aa: CASSEIYTGELFF